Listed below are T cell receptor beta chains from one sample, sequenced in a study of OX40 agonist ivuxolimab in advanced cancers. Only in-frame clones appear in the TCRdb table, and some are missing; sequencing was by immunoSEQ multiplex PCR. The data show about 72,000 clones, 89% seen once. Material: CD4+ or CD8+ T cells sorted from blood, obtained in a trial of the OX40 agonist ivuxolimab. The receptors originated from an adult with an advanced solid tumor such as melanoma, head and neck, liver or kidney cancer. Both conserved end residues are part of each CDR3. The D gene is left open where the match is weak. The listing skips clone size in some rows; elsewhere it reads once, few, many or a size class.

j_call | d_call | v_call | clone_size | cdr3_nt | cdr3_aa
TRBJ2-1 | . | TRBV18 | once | TGTGCCAGCTCACCTGGACCAGGGGATGAGCAGTTCTTC | CASSPGPGDEQFF
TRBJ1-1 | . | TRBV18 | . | TGTGCCAGCTCAAGAACAGTGAACACTGAAGCTTTCTTT | CASSRTVNTEAFF
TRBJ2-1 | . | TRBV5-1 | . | TGCGCCAGCAGTTCCGGGACGGAAGCCTACAATGAGCAGTTCTTC | CASSSGTEAYNEQFF
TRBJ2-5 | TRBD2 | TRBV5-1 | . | TGCGCCAGCAGCTTGATCGGGGGGGCCGGGGAGACCCAGTACTTC | CASSLIGGAGETQYF
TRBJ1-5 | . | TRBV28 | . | TGTGCCAGCAGTTTAATAGGAGGTCTTGGCAATCAGCCCCAGCATTTT | CASSLIGGLGNQPQHF
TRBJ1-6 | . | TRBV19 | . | TGTGCCAGTAGGCGACGAGTTGATTCACCCCTCCACTTT | CASRRRVDSPLHF
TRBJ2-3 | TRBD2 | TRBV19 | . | TGTGCCAGTAGTACGGGACTAGCGGGGGGGCGAACAGATACGCAGTATTTT | CASSTGLAGGRTDTQYF
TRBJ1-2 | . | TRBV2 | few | TGTGCCAGCAGTGAAGCGGGAGTTGACTATGGCTACACCTTC | CASSEAGVDYGYTF
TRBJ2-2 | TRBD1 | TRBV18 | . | TGTGCCAGCTCACCCGACAGGGGCTCGGGCGGGGAGCTGTTTTTT | CASSPDRGSGGELFF
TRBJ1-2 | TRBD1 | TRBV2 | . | TGTGCCAGCAGTGAGTCCCTTACAGGGGGGTATGGCTACACCTTC | CASSESLTGGYGYTF
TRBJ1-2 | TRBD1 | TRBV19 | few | TGTGCCAGTAGTCCGGGGACAGCTTATGGCTACACCTTC | CASSPGTAYGYTF
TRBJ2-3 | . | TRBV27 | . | TGTGCCAGCAGTGACCCCGGTCGTACGCAGTATTTT | CASSDPGRTQYF
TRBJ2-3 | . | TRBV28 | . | TGTGCCAGCTCCCTAAACCCAACTAAAACAGATACGCAGTATTTT | CASSLNPTKTDTQYF
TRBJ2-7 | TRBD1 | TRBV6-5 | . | TGTGCCAGCAGAGCCGGGACAGGGGTATACGAGCAGTACTTC | CASRAGTGVYEQYF
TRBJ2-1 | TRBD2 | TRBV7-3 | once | TGTGCCAGCAGCTTAGGGACTAGCGGATACAATGAGCAGTTCTTC | CASSLGTSGYNEQFF
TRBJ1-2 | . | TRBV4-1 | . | TGCGCCAGCAGCCACCTCCGAGCCGGGAGCTACACCTTC | CASSHLRAGSYTF
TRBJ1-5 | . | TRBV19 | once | TGTGCCAGTAACATAATTTATCAGCCCCAGCATTTT | CASNIIYQPQHF
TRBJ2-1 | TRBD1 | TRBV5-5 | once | TGTGCCAGCAGACAGGACAGGTCCTACAATGAGCAGTTCTTC | CASRQDRSYNEQFF
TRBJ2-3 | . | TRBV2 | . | TGTGCCAGCAAGGCCTACTACACAGATACGCAGTATTTT | CASKAYYTDTQYF
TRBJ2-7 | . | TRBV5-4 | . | TGTGCCAGCAGCTCATTAGAACGGCGGTACGAGCAGTACTTC | CASSSLERRYEQYF
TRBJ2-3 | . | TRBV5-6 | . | TGTGCCAGCAGCTTGGCGGATGGATTCCTCACAGATACGCAGTATTTT | CASSLADGFLTDTQYF
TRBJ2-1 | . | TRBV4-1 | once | TGCGCCAGCAGTCAACGGTGGAGTCCGGGACTGGGCTCCTACAATGAGCAGTTCTTC | CASSQRWSPGLGSYNEQFF
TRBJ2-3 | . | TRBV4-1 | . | TGCGCCAGCAGCCTTAGGGGTTTCAGAACCGCAGATACGCAGTATTTT | CASSLRGFRTADTQYF
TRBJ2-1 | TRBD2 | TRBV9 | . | TGTGCCAGCAGCGTAGGTAGCGGGAGGGTTTCTTTCGGTGAACAGTTCTTC | CASSVGSGRVSFGEQFF